The 31 T cell receptor beta chains reported below all come from one sample, sequenced in a study of blood T cell repertoires in COVID-19. Clones were read by immunoSEQ multiplex PCR, and TCRdb kept only the in-frame ones, dropping some. The profile covers roughly 97,000 clones, with approximately 84% appearing a single time and about 10% taken by the ten largest. Specimen: peripheral blood. The source is a man aged 65-85 years with acute or convalescent COVID-19.

The J gene is TRBJ2-1, the V gene TRBV5-1; 7 bases fit TRBD2. Trimming cost V 4 bases and J 3 bases; bases outside gene matches: 13. The CDR3 covers 17 residues. Germline V lookup: CDR1 SGHRS, CDR2 YFSETQ. In DNA, the CDR3 is TGCGCCAGCAGCCCCGGATGGGGGGGTACCAACTACAATGAGCAGTTCTTC. Translating gives CASSPGWGGTNYNEQFF.

The chain carries TRBV7-8 and TRBJ1-1, with a possible D match to TRBD1 (6 bases). Trimming removed 5 bases at V and 0 bases at J, with 13 bases between. The CDR3 extends over 15 amino acids. Germline V gives CDR1 SGHVS, CDR2 FQNEAQ. The CDR3 nucleotides are TGTGCCAGCAGCCCCCAAACAGGGTTGAACACTGAAGCTTTCTTT. This encodes CASSPQTGLNTEAFF.

This chain joins TRBV29-1 and TRBJ1-2; the match to TRBD1 covers 7 bases. Germline V CDR1 and CDR2: SQVTM, ANQGSEA. Losses at the gene ends were 0 bases for V and 5 bases for J; bases not matched to a gene: 9. This CDR3 has 15 residues. This CDR3 reads CSVEDWETGDYGYTF. Written as DNA, the CDR3 is TGCAGCGTTGAAGATTGGGAAACAGGGGATTATGGCTACACCTTC.

The chain carries TRBV18 and TRBJ1-6, with TRBD1 identical over 8 bases. J lost 7 bases, V lost 5 bases, and 4 bases had no gene match. Germline V CDR1 and CDR2: KGHSH, LQKENI. The CDR3 length is 14 residues. CDR3 amino acids: CASSTGQENSPLHF. The CDR3, as DNA: TGTGCCAGCTCAACGGGACAGGAGAATTCACCCCTCCACTTT.

The rearrangement joins TRBV7-3 to TRBJ2-1; 9 bases are shared with TRBD2. Germline V gene sequence: CDR1 SGHTA, CDR2 FQGTGA. Germline trimming cut 1 base from V and 9 bases from J; bases unmatched to any gene: 22. The CDR3 sequence is 20 residues long. Here the CDR3 DNA reads TGTGCCAGCAGCTTAATTGGACCGAGGGGGTCCAGCGGGGGGTTATCTGAGCAGTTCTTC. This codes for CASSLIGPRGSSGGLSEQFF.

The V gene is TRBV28, the J gene TRBJ2-1; TRBD2 matches 9 bases. Trimming took 6 bases from V and 0 from J; bases not matched to a gene: 12. The V gene's germline CDR1 is MDHEN and CDR2 SYDVKM. There are 18 residues in the CDR3. CDR3 amino acids: CASSLAGVGFSSYNEQFF. The DNA of the CDR3 is TGTGCCAGCAGCTTAGCGGGAGTGGGTTTTAGCTCCTACAATGAGCAGTTCTTC.

This clone was detected only a few times. The chain joins TRBV11-2 to TRBJ1-4; 8 nucleotides align to TRBD1. CDR3 size: 14 residues. Germline V gene data show CDR1 as SGHAT and CDR2 as FQNNGV. After removal of 3 bases from V and 8 bases from J, the junction contained 5 bases not matched to a gene. This CDR3 reads CASSFQGAKEKLFF. As DNA, the CDR3 is TGTGCCAGCAGCTTCCAGGGGGCAAAGGAAAAACTGTTTTTT. Variable domain in full (rest from reference TRBV11-2 and TRBJ1-4): EAGVAQSPRYKIIEKRQSVAFWCNPISGHATLYWYQQILGQGPKLLIQFQNNGVVDDSQLPKDRFSAERLKGVDSTLKIQPAKLEDSAVYLCASSFQGAKEKLFFGSGTQLSVL.

This rearrangement joins TRBV9 to TRBJ1-1, with D possibly TRBD1 on 6 matching bases. Trimming took off 2 bases at V and 3 bases at J, with 11 bases between the two ends. The CDR3 sequence is 14 residues long. Germline V lookup: CDR1 SGDLS, CDR2 YYNGEE. The CDR3 reads CASSVRQADTEAFF. DNA of the CDR3: TGTGCCAGCAGCGTCCGACAGGCGGACACTGAAGCTTTCTTT.

The rearrangement uses TRBV20-1 and TRBJ1-5, with TRBD1 matching over 10 bases. Germline V gives CDR1 DFQATT, CDR2 SNEGSKA (reference sequence). V was clipped by 3 bases and J by 2 bases; unmatched bases: 4. This CDR3 comprises 15 residues. The DNA for the CDR3 is TGCAGTGCTAGTCCCGGGACAGGGGGCAATCAGCCCCAGCATTTT. Translating it yields CSASPGTGGNQPQHF.

V gene TRBV7-2 combines with J gene TRBJ1-3; no clear D gene. The germline V gene encodes CDR1 SGHTA and CDR2 FQGNSA. Trimming shortened V by 6 bases and J by 4 bases, and 10 bases separated the two germline ends. CDR3 length equals 13 residues. The CDR3 bases are TGTGCCAGCAGGGAGGTGGGGGGAAACACCATATATTTT. Translating gives CASREVGGNTIYF. The variable domain in full, with the rest retrieved from reference TRBV7-2 and TRBJ1-3, is GAGVSQSPSNKVTEKGKDVELRCDPISGHTALYWYRQSLGQGLEFLIYFQGNSAPDKSGLPSDRFSAERTGGSVSTLTIQRTQQEDSAVYLCASREVGGNTIYFGEGSWLTVV.

This chain joins TRBV6-2 or TRBV6-3 and TRBJ1-2; the D is unclear. Germline values: CDR1 MNHEY, CDR2 SVGEGT. V gave up 5 bases and J gave up 7 bases, with 8 bases separating them. The CDR3 is made up of 11 amino acids. CDR3: CASSHGGGYTF. CDR3 DNA sequence: TGTGCCAGCAGTCACGGTGGTGGCTACACCTTC.

DNA of the CDR3: TGTGCCAGCAGCCTAGAGGCCGGGACAGGGAGTTCACCCCTCCACTTT. This sequence encodes CASSLEAGTGSSPLHF. The chain couples TRBV7-6 to TRBJ1-6, with TRBD1 identical over 9 bases. The CDR3 length is 16 residues. The V gene's germline CDR1 is SGHVS and CDR2 FNYEAQ. V gave up 5 bases and J gave up 9 bases; unmatched junction bases: 11.

The V call is TRBV10-1, the J call TRBJ1-2, with TRBD1 matching over 8 bases. The germline gives CDR1 WNHNN, CDR2 SYGVQD (reference sequence). The trim removed 5 bases at V and 8 bases at J, leaving 16 bases unmatched. The CDR3 extends over 16 amino acids. The CDR3 DNA reads TGCGCCAGCAGTAATCCCGGGAGTCAGGGGGCCCGGGGCTACACCTTC. Its protein is CASSNPGSQGARGYTF.

The genes are TRBV2 and TRBJ1-2, with TRBD1 as a possible D gene (6 bases). V lost 4 bases and J lost 3, with 9 bases in between. The germline V gene has CDR1 SNHLY and CDR2 FYNNEI. The CDR3 is 13 amino acids. DNA of the CDR3: TGTGCCAGCAGTGTTCGGACAGACTATGGCTACACCTTC. It encodes CASSVRTDYGYTF.

A single count supports this clone. The rearrangement uses TRBV29-1 and TRBJ2-7; 7 nucleotides line up with TRBD2. The trim removed 3 bases at V and 3 bases at J, leaving 11 bases unmatched. Germline V lookup: CDR1 SQVTM, CDR2 ANQGSEA. This CDR3 region has 15 residues. The CDR3 loop reads CSVDRWEGRDYEQYF. CDR3 in DNA: TGCAGCGTTGATAGGTGGGAGGGCCGGGACTACGAGCAGTACTTC.

This chain connects TRBV3-1 (or the pseudogene TRBV3-2) to TRBJ1-2, with D possibly being TRBD1 (5 bases). This CDR3 has 13 residues. The V end lost 4 bases, the J end lost 4 bases, and 10 bases lay between the germline ends. CDR1 is LGHDT, CDR2 YNNKEL, per germline (reference sequence). The CDR3 loop reads CASSPRESYGYTF. For the CDR3, the DNA is TGTGCCAGCAGCCCCAGGGAAAGCTATGGCTACACCTTC.

On this clone: The junction departs from the called germline gene at one end, perhaps through a read error. The V and J genes are TRBV5-4 and TRBJ2-7; 7 bases line up with TRBD1. The CDR3 sequence is 13 residues long. Per the germline V gene, CDR1 is SGHNT and CDR2 is YYREEE (reference sequence). In nucleotides, the CDR3 is TGTGCCAGCAGCTTCCCCTCCGGGACAGAGCGGTACTTC. It is translated as CASSFPSGTERYF.

The chain uses TRBV30 and TRBJ1-5, with D perhaps TRBD1 (5 bases). Trimming took 1 base from V and 4 from J, leaving 8 bases between them. Per germline, CDR1 GTSNPN and CDR2 SVGIG (reference sequence). The CDR3 contains 13 residues. Here the CDR3 reads CAWSGKGNQPQHF. The CDR3 nucleotides read TGTGCCTGGAGTGGGAAGGGGAATCAGCCCCAGCATTTT. The full variable domain, its missing parts supplied by reference TRBV30 and TRBJ1-5, is SQTIHQWPATLVQPVGSPLSLECTVEGTSNPNLYWYRQAAGRGLQLLFYSVGIGQISSEVPQNLSASRPQDRQFILSSKKLLLSDSGFYLCAWSGKGNQPQHFGDGTRLSIL.

In nucleotides, the CDR3 is TGTGCCAGCAGAGGGCGGGCCACTAACACAGATACGCAGTATTTT. This gives the protein CASRGRATNTDTQYF. The chain employs TRBV28 and TRBJ2-3; tentatively, D is TRBD2 (5 bases). CDR1 is MDHEN, CDR2 SYDVKM, per germline. Deletions cut 6 bases from V and 2 bases from J, with 15 bases between. This CDR3 contains 15 residues.

Only one count was recorded for this clone. This rearrangement joins TRBV27 to TRBJ1-5; perhaps TRBD1 as D (5 bases). Germline-derived CDR1 and CDR2 are MNHEY and SMNVEV (reference sequence). The ends were cut back, 6 bases at V and 1 base at J, with 7 bases in the middle. This CDR3 region has 13 residues. The CDR3 spells CASSKGSNQPQHF. In nucleotides, the CDR3 is TGTGCCAGCAGCAAGGGGAGCAATCAGCCCCAGCATTTT.

As to this clone: Distinct nucleotide sequences in the sample also encode this CDR3. The gene calls are TRBV30 and TRBJ1-2; D gene ambiguous. The germline gives CDR1 GTSNPN, CDR2 SVGIG (reference sequence). The CDR3 covers 13 residues. The V gene lost 3 bases and the J gene lost 1 base, with 9 bases spanning the gap. CDR3 DNA sequence: TGTGCCTGGAGCCTAGGTATTAACTATGGCTACACCTTC. It translates to CAWSLGINYGYTF. Full variable domain (remainder filled in from reference TRBV30 and TRBJ1-2): SQTIHQWPATLVQPVGSPLSLECTVEGTSNPNLYWYRQAAGRGLQLLFYSVGIGQISSEVPQNLSASRPQDRQFILSSKKLLLSDSGFYLCAWSLGINYGYTFGSGTRLTVV.

The CDR3 DNA reads as TGCGCCAGCGGGGGACAGGGGTCGGGAGCCGGAGCTTTCTTT. Translation: CASGGQGSGAGAFF. The chain is built from TRBV10-1 and TRBJ1-1; TRBD1 matches at 10 bases. Per germline, CDR1 WNHNN and CDR2 SYGVQD (reference sequence). Losses at the gene ends were 8 bases for V and 10 bases for J; bases not matched to a gene: 13. The CDR3 loop spans 14 amino acids.

This chain uses TRBV7-2 with TRBJ2-7; TRBD2 might be the D (5 bases). The V end was cut by 4 bases, the J end by 0 bases, with 10 bases between. The CDR3 spans 14 residues. Germline CDR1 is SGHTA and CDR2 is FQGNSA. CDR3 sequence: CASSSDFASYEQYF. The CDR3 nucleotides are TGTGCCAGCAGCTCGGACTTTGCCTCCTACGAGCAGTACTTC.

The chain employs TRBV2 and TRBJ1-2, with 7 bases fitting TRBD1. Germline V lookup: CDR1 SNHLY, CDR2 FYNNEI. The V and J ends lost 5 bases and 8 bases, in that order; junction bases with no gene match: 14. CDR3 length equals 15 residues. The CDR3 protein is CASSHRQGSSYGYTF. CDR3 nucleotide sequence: TGTGCCAGCAGTCACAGACAGGGATCGAGTTACGGCTACACCTTC.

The chain employs TRBV7-3 and TRBJ2-1; possibly TRBD1 for D (5 bases). The CDR3 consists of 13 residues. Germline values: CDR1 SGHTA, CDR2 FQGTGA. The V end was cut by 4 bases, the J end by 3 bases, with 7 bases between. The CDR3 DNA sequence: TGTGCCAGCAGCTCCGACAGCTACAATGAGCAGTTCTTC. Translating gives CASSSDSYNEQFF.

This clone showed up just once. CDR3 DNA: TGCGCCAGCAGCCAAGACCGGGACATTAAGGCTGGAAACACCATATATTTT. Protein sequence: CASSQDRDIKAGNTIYF. This chain uses TRBV4-3 with TRBJ1-3; possible D gene TRBD1, 6 bases. There are 17 residues in the CDR3. Trimming cost V 0 bases and J 2 bases, with 14 bases left between them. In germline, CDR1 is LGHNA, CDR2 YSLEER.

V is TRBV11-2 and J is TRBJ1-1; no clear D gene. V lost 1 base and J lost 11, with 17 bases in between. This CDR3 spans 14 amino acids. Germline-derived CDR1 and CDR2 are SGHAT and FQNNGV. Here the CDR3 DNA reads TGTGCCAGCAGCTTAGGGTATGGAGCATTGGCGGCTTTCTTT. This encodes CASSLGYGALAAFF.

J is TRBJ1-3 and V is TRBV7-9, with D maybe TRBD1 (6 bases). This CDR3 contains 16 residues. Germline CDR1 SEHNR, CDR2 FQNEAQ (reference sequence). Trimming shortened V by 4 bases and J by 5 bases, and 18 bases separated the two germline ends. As DNA, the CDR3 is TGTGCCAGCAGCTCACTGCTGGACAGACAAAGAAACACCATATATTTT. Amino acid sequence: CASSSLLDRQRNTIYF.

This clone was seen only once. This sequence joins TRBV9 and TRBJ1-2; D is uncertain. V gave up 3 bases and J gave up 9 bases, with 15 bases separating them. CDR1 is SGDLS, CDR2 YYNGEE, per germline. This CDR3 has 13 amino acids. The CDR3 nucleotides read TGTGCCAGCAGCGCGGAGATTACCTCGAGCTACACCTTC. Translating it yields CASSAEITSSYTF.

The V call is TRBV19, the J call TRBJ1-3; D gene uncertain. The V gene's germline CDR1 is LNHDA and CDR2 SQIVND (reference sequence). This CDR3 is 15 amino acids long. Trimming shortened V by 4 bases and J by 0 bases, and 10 bases separated the two germline ends. CDR3 sequence: CASSNLRFSGNTIYF. DNA of the CDR3: TGTGCCAGTAGTAACCTACGGTTCTCTGGAAACACCATATATTTT.

CDR3 nucleotide sequence: TGTGCCAGCGAAGACAGGGGCTCCTACGAGCAGTACTTC. Protein sequence: CASEDRGSYEQYF. This chain uses TRBV7-2 with TRBJ2-7, with 8 bases matching TRBD1. This CDR3 spans 13 amino acids. The germline CDR1 and CDR2 sequences are SGHTA and FQGNSA. V lost 8 bases to trimming and J lost 0 bases; unmatched junction nucleotides: 3.